The entry that follows covers one TCR beta chain sequence. Some clones are missing from TCRdb's copy, which holds only in-frame ones; the method was immunoSEQ multiplex PCR. Counted here are approximately 220,000 clones, about nine tenths occurring once; the ten biggest clones make up 1.1%. V shed 8 bases, J shed 5 bases, and the junction held 12 bases outside the gene matches. Germline loops: CDR1 SNHLY, CDR2 FYNNEI. This CDR3 has 15 amino acids. This sample was included in a study of cytomegalovirus exposure and HLA in healthy donors. Input material: PBMCs. The TCR sequence derives from a young woman in good health and CMV-seronegative. The chain uses TRBV2 and TRBJ2-1; 7 positions match TRBD2. Written as DNA, the CDR3 is TGTGCCAGCGCCCCGCGCATGGGGGGGAACAATGAGCAGTTCTTC. It is translated as CASAPRMGGNNEQFF.